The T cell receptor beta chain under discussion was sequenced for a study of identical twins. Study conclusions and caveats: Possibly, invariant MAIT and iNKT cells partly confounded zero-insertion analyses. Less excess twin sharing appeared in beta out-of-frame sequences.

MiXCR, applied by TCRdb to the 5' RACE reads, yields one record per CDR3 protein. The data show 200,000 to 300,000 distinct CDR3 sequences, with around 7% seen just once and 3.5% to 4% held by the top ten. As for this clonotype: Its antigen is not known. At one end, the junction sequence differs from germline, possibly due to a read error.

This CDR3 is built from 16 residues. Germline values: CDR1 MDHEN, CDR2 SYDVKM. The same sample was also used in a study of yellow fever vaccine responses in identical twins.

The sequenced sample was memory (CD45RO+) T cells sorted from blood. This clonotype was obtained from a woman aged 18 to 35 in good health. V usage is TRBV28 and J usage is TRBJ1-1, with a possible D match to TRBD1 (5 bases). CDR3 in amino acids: CASSLSSGGNAVFGTF. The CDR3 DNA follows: TGTGCCAGCAGTTTATCGAGTGGGGGTAACGCCGTGTTTGGAACCTTT.